The clone carrying this T cell receptor beta chain was seen ten or more times. Only in-frame clones appear in the TCRdb table, and some are missing; sequencing was by immunoSEQ multiplex PCR. The sample holds 850,000 to 1,200,000 clones, 75% seen once. There were no recent acute infections or vaccinations among the donors, who were healthy HIV-negative adults. The data were obtained in a study of shared clonotypes between healthy human individuals. Study information: The cohort comprised a couple of women and a few men. Their ages spanned 18 to 49 years.

This CDR3 has 15 residues. The V and J ends lost 5 bases and 5 bases, in that order; junction bases with no gene match: 12. CDR1 SGHTA and CDR2 FQGNSA come from the germline V gene. The rearrangement uses TRBV7-2 and TRBJ2-7; 7 positions agree with TRBD1. Source material: memory CD4+ T cells sorted from blood. Subset in this sample: CD45RA-negative fraction. This clonotype was sampled from a man aged 18 to 30 in good health. CDR3 region: CASSQLGGGLDEQYF. The CDR3 DNA reads TGTGCCAGCAGCCAACTAGGGGGCGGGTTGGACGAGCAGTACTTC.